These 24 T cell receptor beta chains originate from one sample sequenced in a study of identical twins. Each CDR3 protein is one row after TCRdb ran MiXCR on the 5' RACE reads. The sample lists about 530,000 distinct CDR3 sequences; around 24% were seen once. The same sample was also used in a study of yellow fever vaccine responses in identical twins.

Specimen: CD4+ T cells sorted from blood. The receptors originated from a woman under 30 in good health.

This clonotype was counted only a few times. The J gene is TRBJ2-7, the V gene TRBV10-3; D is perhaps TRBD1 or TRBD2 (5 bases each). CDR3 length: 11 amino acids. In germline, CDR1 is ENHRY, CDR2 SYGVKD. The V end lost 10 bases, the J end lost 0 bases, and 7 bases lay between the germline ends. The CDR3 protein is CATGTSYEQYF. CDR3 nucleotides: TGTGCCACCGGGACCTCCTACGAGCAGTACTTC.

V gene TRBV24-1 combines with J gene TRBJ2-2; possibly TRBD1 for D (5 bases). The germline V and J ends were trimmed by 7 bases and 1 base, with 9 bases remaining between them. CDR3 size: 14 residues. CDR1 is KGHDR and CDR2 is SFDVKD in the germline V gene. This CDR3 is CATRETGNTGELFF. The DNA of the CDR3 is TGTGCCACCAGGGAAACAGGGAACACCGGGGAGCTGTTTTTT.

J is TRBJ2-1 and V is TRBV20-1; 8 bases align to TRBD2. The germline V gene encodes CDR1 DFQATT and CDR2 SNEGSKA (reference sequence). After removal of 2 bases from V and 10 bases from J, the junction contained 10 bases not matched to a gene. The CDR3 totals 14 residues. CDR3 region: CSARSSGTLGEQFF. The CDR3 DNA is TGCAGTGCTAGAAGTAGCGGGACCCTCGGGGAGCAGTTCTTC.

This clonotype was detected only a few times. The V call is TRBV7-3, the J call TRBJ2-2; D possibly uses TRBD1 or TRBD2 (7 bases each). The CDR3 has 16 residues. Germline values: CDR1 SGHTA, CDR2 FQGTGA. V was trimmed by 2 bases and J by 5 bases, leaving 15 bases between them. Here the CDR3 DNA reads TGTGCCAGCAGCTTATCCCCCCAGGGGGGGACCGGGGAGCTGTTTTTT. The encoded protein is CASSLSPQGGTGELFF.

DNA of the CDR3: TGTGCCGGAACGGGACGGGACAGGGGGCAGACTGAAGCTTTCTTT. Its protein product is CAGTGRDRGQTEAFF. The V call is TRBV2, the J call TRBJ1-1, with 12 bases matching TRBD1. The CDR3 has 15 amino acids. J lost 5 bases, V lost 11 bases, and 12 bases had no gene match. CDR1 SNHLY and CDR2 FYNNEI come from the germline V gene.

This rearrangement joins TRBV3-1 to TRBJ1-1; the D gene is possibly TRBD1 (5 bases). Trimming removed 4 bases from V and 0 bases from J, with 18 bases in between. The CDR3 is 17 amino acids. Germline-derived CDR1 and CDR2 are LGHDT and YNNKEL (reference sequence). CDR3 amino acids: CASSRDAGTSMNTEAFF. The CDR3 bases are TGTGCCAGCAGCCGAGACGCGGGGACTTCCATGAACACTGAAGCTTTCTTT.

The J gene is TRBJ1-4, the V gene TRBV12-3 or TRBV12-4; no clear D gene. Between the trimmed V and J ends, which lost 6 bases and 8 bases, there was a span of 10 bases. There are 12 residues in the CDR3. The CDR3 spells CASRSNGEKLFF. The DNA of the CDR3 is TGTGCCAGCAGATCTAATGGGGAAAAACTGTTTTTT.

This clonotype has more than one count but fewer than ten. V usage is TRBV28 and J usage is TRBJ2-3; TRBD2 matches at 7 bases. This CDR3 contains 15 residues. Germline loops: CDR1 MDHEN, CDR2 SYDVKM. Unmatched junction bases numbered 6, after V lost 5 bases and J lost 1 base. CDR3 protein: CASSTSGIRTDTQYF. The CDR3 bases are TGTGCCAGCAGTACCAGCGGGATACGCACAGATACGCAGTATTTT.

This clonotype was observed a few times. The rearrangement links TRBV12-3 or TRBV12-4 to TRBJ1-4; 9 nucleotides agree with TRBD1. The CDR3 contains 14 residues. The J segment lost 7 bases and the V segment lost 7 bases, leaving 7 bases of the junction unmatched. As DNA, the CDR3 is TGTGCCAGCACTGTGGGACAGGGTTTTGAAAAACTGTTTTTT. The encoded protein is CASTVGQGFEKLFF.

The chain combines TRBV20-1 with TRBJ1-5; 7 bases align to TRBD1. From germline, CDR1 is DFQATT and CDR2 SNEGSKA (reference sequence). V shed 6 bases and J 5 bases; nucleotides not matched to a gene: 19. This CDR3 spans 17 amino acids. CDR3 sequence (DNA): TGCAGTGCCATGGAGGACAGGATGTCCCTAAAATATCAGCCCCAGCATTTT. This gives the protein CSAMEDRMSLKYQPQHF.

CDR3 coding DNA: TGTGCCACCAGCAGGGCCCCTGATTCACCCCTCCACTTT. This translates into CATSRAPDSPLHF. The chain employs TRBV15 and TRBJ1-6; D uncertain. This CDR3 spans 13 amino acids. V gave up 3 bases and J gave up 8 bases, with 8 bases separating them. Germline assignment: CDR1 LNHNV and CDR2 YYDKDF (reference sequence).

V and J are TRBV5-1 and TRBJ2-5, with 10 bases that match TRBD1. This CDR3 spans 16 amino acids. V shed 3 bases, J shed 1 base, and the junction held 6 bases outside the gene matches. CDR1 is SGHRS, CDR2 YFSETQ, per germline. CDR3 loop: CASSSGGTGAQETQYF. DNA of the CDR3: TGCGCCAGCAGCTCGGGCGGGACAGGGGCCCAAGAGACCCAGTACTTC.

The rearrangement joins TRBV6-5 to TRBJ2-3, with 9 nucleotides matching TRBD1. The CDR3 has 15 residues. V gave up 4 bases and J gave up 0 bases; unmatched junction bases: 2. Germline CDR1 is MNHEY and CDR2 is SVGAGI. CDR3 DNA sequence: TGTGCCAGCAGTTGGGGACAGGGAAGCACAGATACGCAGTATTTT. Translated: CASSWGQGSTDTQYF.

This clonotype was detected only a few times. The V call is TRBV24-1, the J call TRBJ2-5; 9 positions agree with TRBD1. The V and J ends lost 7 bases and 4 bases, in that order; junction bases with no gene match: 6. The germline V gene has CDR1 KGHDR and CDR2 SFDVKD. The CDR3 has 14 amino acids. The CDR3 DNA is TGTGCCACCAGCCGGGGACAGGGAGTAGAGACCCAGTACTTC. It yields the protein CATSRGQGVETQYF.

This clonotype was recorded many times. V and J are TRBV20-1 and TRBJ2-6, with D maybe TRBD1 (6 bases). The CDR3 sequence is 15 residues long. The germline gives CDR1 DFQATT, CDR2 SNEGSKA (reference sequence). In DNA, the CDR3 is TGCACCCCTCTAGGGGGTAGTTCTGGGGCCAACGTCCTGACTTTC. Its protein product is CTPLGGSSGANVLTF.

This clonotype has more than one count but fewer than ten. CDR3: CASSRHITRTDNSPLHF. CDR3 in DNA: TGTGCCAGCAGCCGACATATAACGCGGACTGATAATTCACCCCTCCACTTT. The chain links TRBV3-1 to TRBJ1-6; D not resolved. The ends were cut back, 4 bases at V and 5 bases at J, with 18 bases in the middle. CDR1 is LGHDT, CDR2 YNNKEL, per germline (reference sequence). The CDR3 runs 17 residues.

The chain employs TRBV12-5 and TRBJ2-7; 7 bases match TRBD2. The CDR3 length is 16 residues. Germline trimming cut 0 bases from V and 3 bases from J; bases unmatched to any gene: 8. Per germline, CDR1 LGHNT and CDR2 FRNRAP. The CDR3 DNA reads TGTGCTAGTGGTTTGGTACAGTTGGGCGGGAGCTACGAGCAGTACTTC. Translated: CASGLVQLGGSYEQYF.

This clonotype was found a few times. The chain has TRBV20-1 and TRBJ2-3; 13 bases are a match to TRBD2. This CDR3 is built from 18 residues. Looked up from germline, CDR1 is DFQATT and CDR2 is SNEGSKA (reference sequence). The junction had 15 bases not matched to a gene; V was cut back by 6 bases and J by 3 bases. CDR3 coding DNA: TGCAGTGCCGACGCCGGGACTAGCGGGAACGGGCTAACAGATACGCAGTATTTT. Its translation is CSADAGTSGNGLTDTQYF.

V usage is TRBV7-3 and J usage is TRBJ2-1, with D hard to call. Germline V lookup: CDR1 SGHTA, CDR2 FQGTGA. V was shortened by 4 bases and J by 4 bases, with 17 bases between the two germline ends. The CDR3 runs 16 residues. The DNA for the CDR3 is TGTGCCAGCAGCTCCGTATCCGGAGTAGGGTACAATGAGCAGTTCTTC. The encoded protein is CASSSVSGVGYNEQFF. Full variable domain (missing parts from reference TRBV7-3 and TRBJ2-1): GAGVSQTPSNKVTEKGKYVELRCDPISGHTALYWYRQSLGQGPEFLIYFQGTGAADDSGLPNDRFFAVRPEGSVSTLKIQRTERGDSAVYLCASSSVSGVGYNEQFFGPGTRLTVL.

This clonotype has more than one count but fewer than ten. The rearrangement joins TRBV6-1 to TRBJ1-5; TRBD1 might be the D (5 bases). V lost 7 bases, J lost 3 bases, and 10 bases lay in between. Looked up from germline, CDR1 is MNHNS and CDR2 is SASEGT. The length of the CDR3 is 13 residues. CDR3: CASMGHPNQPQHF. For the CDR3, the DNA is TGTGCCAGCATGGGGCACCCCAATCAGCCCCAGCATTTT.

This clonotype was counted a few times. V is TRBV20-1 and J is TRBJ2-3, with D perhaps TRBD2 (7 bases). This CDR3 has 14 residues. CDR1 is DFQATT, CDR2 SNEGSKA, per germline (reference sequence). V was trimmed by 6 bases and J by 1 base, leaving 14 bases between them. The CDR3 nucleotides read TGCAGTGCCGAGGGGGGGTCAGGCACAGATACGCAGTATTTT. Translating gives CSAEGGSGTDTQYF.

This clonotype was found a few times. The chain carries TRBV2 and TRBJ2-1; 9 bases agree with TRBD2. The germline gives CDR1 SNHLY, CDR2 FYNNEI. This CDR3 region has 14 residues. V shed 8 bases and J 5 bases; nucleotides not matched to a gene: 7. The CDR3 loop is CASSPREGNNEQFF. CDR3 coding DNA: TGTGCCAGCTCGCCGCGGGAGGGTAACAATGAGCAGTTCTTC.

V and J are TRBV9 and TRBJ2-2; D possibly corresponds to TRBD1 (6 bases). The ends were cut back, 0 bases at V and 5 bases at J, with 14 bases in the middle. The germline V gene has CDR1 SGDLS and CDR2 YYNGEE. The CDR3 extends over 16 amino acids. CDR3 nucleotides: TGTGCCAGCAGCGTAGAACCCACAGGGTTAACCGGGGAGCTGTTTTTT. As protein: CASSVEPTGLTGELFF.

This clonotype was found a few times. The chain links TRBV3-1 to TRBJ2-7, with D unclear. Per the germline V gene, CDR1 is LGHDT and CDR2 is YNNKEL (reference sequence). The CDR3 totals 14 residues. Trimming removed 0 bases at V and 7 bases at J, with 13 bases between. The CDR3 spells CASSQDLVRKEQYF. CDR3 bases: TGTGCCAGCAGCCAAGATTTAGTTCGGAAGGAGCAGTACTTC.